The clone carrying this T cell receptor beta chain was picked up a small number of times. No antigen is known for it. V gave up 6 bases and J gave up 5 bases; unmatched junction bases: 8. Germline V gene sequence: CDR1 MDHEN, CDR2 SYDVKM. This CDR3 is 16 amino acids long. This sample was taken from a study of blood T cells in healthy people across ages. It was with a sample-barcoded 5' primer and a J-beta primer mix that a second PCR of roughly 7 to 12 cycles was run. From the 5' RACE reads, TCRdb called clonotypes with MiXCR, one entry per CDR3 protein. The top ten clones hold about 23% of a sample with around 1,800,000 distinct CDR3 sequences, about 39% of them seen once. Points from the study as a whole: TCR beta diversity per million T cells fell roughly linearly with age.

This sequence originates from a human donor in good health. Sequencing used blood. The chain carries TRBV28 and TRBJ2-3; 13 nucleotides match TRBD2. CDR3 nucleotides: TGTGCCAGCAGCCTAACTAGCGGGGGGGCTATAGATACGCAGTATTTT. It specifies CASSLTSGGAIDTQYF. The full variable domain, completed using reference TRBV28 and TRBJ2-3, is DVKVTQSSRYLVKRTGEKVFLECVQDMDHENMFWYRQDPGLGLRLIYFSYDVKMKEKGDIPEGYSVSREKKERFSLILESASTNQTSMYLCASSLTSGGAIDTQYFGPGTRLTVL.